This TCR beta chain was sequenced during a study of beta chain features in type 1 diabetes. Study information: The number of sorted cells examined across all samples was approximately 110,000,000. General study results and limits: Patients' naive, central memory and Treg TCRB repertoires seemed closer to one another than those of healthy donors. Overrepresentation of cells with high TCR expression could result from cDNA sequencing. Moderately but significantly shorter TCRB CDR3s were found in Type 1 diabetes patients in all four CD4+ subsets.

Trimming removed 8 bases at V and 3 bases at J, with 14 bases between. Germline CDR1 reads SGHTA; CDR2 reads FQGNSA. The length of the CDR3 is 13 residues. Comment on this clone: Its cognate antigen is unknown.

Investigators reverse transcribed all isolated RNA, so they sequenced expressed TCRB transcripts. Assay: immunoSEQ multiplex PCR; the TCRdb copy retains only in-frame clones and omits some. The repertoire consists of tens of thousands of clones, with roughly 52% occurring once and the leading ten covering 2% to 3%. The sample comprised Tregs from blood. The rearrangement links TRBV7-2 to TRBJ2-7; the D gene is possibly TRBD2 (6 bases). This receptor was identified in a woman aged 40 to 55 with type 1 diabetes. This CDR3 reads CASRTGGNYEQYF. CDR3 in DNA: TGTGCCAGCCGTACCGGGGGTAACTACGAGCAGTACTTC. Full variable domain (remainder filled in from reference TRBV7-2 and TRBJ2-7): GAGVSQSPSNKVTEKGKDVELRCDPISGHTALYWYRQSLGQGLEFLIYFQGNSAPDKSGLPSDRFSAERTGGSVSTLTIQRTQQEDSAVYLCASRTGGNYEQYFGPGTRLTVT.